There are a few counts of the clone carrying this T cell receptor (beta chain). The CDR3 runs 13 residues. Germline CDR1 is SGHNT and CDR2 is YYREEE (reference sequence). J lost 6 bases, V lost 1 base, and 2 bases had no gene match. The data were obtained in a study of human T cells and chemical hapten exposure. Looking at the study overall: For sensitization, 2% DPC was applied to a roughly 2 cm by roughly 2 cm patch of upper inner arm skin.

The sample's time point: pre-sensitization, week 0. Treatment denoted: therapeutic diphenylcyclopropenone sensitization with weekly scalp DPC. TCRdb re-analysed the RACE reads in MiXCR, keeping a single row per CDR3 protein. The sample carries under 200,000 distinct CDR3 sequences, around 30% recorded once. The J gene is TRBJ2-7, the V gene TRBV5-4, with 9 bases fitting TRBD1. The source was whole blood, collected in connection with sensitization to the hapten diphenylcyclopropenone (DPC). The sequence was collected from a woman aged 25-40 years with alopecia areata. Some clones in this sample may be carry-over from other donors' samples. CDR3 region: CASSLRTGVEQYF. CDR3 nucleotides: TGTGCCAGCAGCTTGCGGACAGGGGTCGAGCAGTACTTC.